This is a list of T cell receptor beta chains from one sample in a study of blood T cell repertoires in COVID-19. Profiled with immunoSEQ multiplex PCR; TCRdb holds only in-frame clones, not every one. This table has 30,000 to 45,000 clones, 87% appearing once. Sequenced material: peripheral blood. Receptors were obtained from a human donor in a cohort sampled during active COVID-19. CDR3s leave out the opening cysteine and the closing phenylalanine or tryptophan. The listing skips clone size in some rows; elsewhere it reads once, few, many or a size class.

clone size	V gene	J gene	CDR3 protein
-	TRBV7-9	TRBJ1-5	ASSYPGGPQH
once	TRBV2	TRBJ1-1	ASILEVSRNTEAF
-	TRBV3-1/TRBV3-2	TRBJ1-3	ASSHAATVSGNTIY
-	TRBV28	TRBJ2-5	ASRALSGALETQY
-	TRBV6-2/TRBV6-3	TRBJ2-4	ASSYQLGQQQRKNIQY
-	TRBV11-3	TRBJ1-3	ASSLGLGNTIY
-	TRBV28	TRBJ2-5	ASSFGHPETQY
-	TRBV28	TRBJ2-1	ATLEDSSYNEQF
-	TRBV5-1	TRBJ2-5	ASSLAGMGAETQY
-	TRBV7-9	TRBJ2-5	ASSLGMSTGPFHQETQY
-	TRBV19	TRBJ1-1	ASSIVAGRPMNTEAF
-	TRBV7-9	TRBJ2-5	ASSPSRLAGAFETQY
-	TRBV5-1	TRBJ2-7	ASSLTGGRYEQY
-	TRBV11-2	TRBJ1-1	ASSFRGMNTEAF
-	TRBV25-1	TRBJ1-5	ASSELEDGLNQPQH
-	TRBV7-5	TRBJ2-2	ARRIMGAAGELF
-	TRBV6-5	TRBJ1-2	ASSPTGGHGYT
once	TRBV18	TRBJ1-2	ASSTSSTRGQDGYT
-	TRBV9	TRBJ1-1	ASSAMEDYTEAF
-	TRBV29-1	TRBJ2-2	SVDLQGLNTGELF
-	TRBV30	TRBJ2-7	AWSVLSGGPYEQY
-	TRBV19	TRBJ1-5	ASRDRGLYSNQPQH
-	TRBV28	TRBJ2-7	ASSAGGRYEQY
-	TRBV6-5	TRBJ1-6	ASKGGAGYNSPLH
-	TRBV7-6	TRBJ2-3	ASSRTSGSSTDTQY
-	TRBV11-2	TRBJ1-2	ASSSGQGDYGYT
-	TRBV19	TRBJ2-7	ATRDSAYEQY
-	TRBV19	TRBJ2-7	ASSPPGHYPYEQY
-	TRBV30	TRBJ2-5	AWSSPGGLGETQY
few	TRBV7-9	TRBJ2-5	ASSLDQGGQETQY
-	TRBV5-4	TRBJ2-7	ASSSRDRLYEQY
-	TRBV19	TRBJ2-7	ASSGRLPGLAGGPEY
-	TRBV7-6	TRBJ1-4	ASSSLGQGLLF
-	TRBV5-4	TRBJ2-3	ASSSRPSTDTQY
-	TRBV6-5	TRBJ2-7	ASSYRLAAAYEQY
-	TRBV9	TRBJ2-1	ASSVVGGSGEQF
-	TRBV6-5	TRBJ1-6	ASRRTGADNSPLH
-	TRBV19	TRBJ2-5	ASSSTSGGRSQETQY
-	TRBV9	TRBJ2-1	ASATGGGYNEQF
many	TRBV9	TRBJ2-2	ASSAGTNTGELF
-	TRBV7-6	TRBJ1-1	ASSPRQGSGAF
once	TRBV5-1	TRBJ1-2	ASSFAGTGGDGYT
-	TRBV24-1	TRBJ2-3	ATSDPPGQGRSGTQY
-	TRBV30	TRBJ1-4	AWSGQGMGEKLF
-	TRBV4-2	TRBJ2-7	ASSQERGYEQY
-	TRBV6-6	TRBJ2-7	ASSNWGQGASYEQY
few	TRBV7-2	TRBJ2-7	ASSLAGTGGQNEQY
-	TRBV4-1	TRBJ2-2	ASSRTPGGTGAGELF
-	TRBV18	TRBJ2-7	ASSPGTGTYEQY
-	TRBV29-1	TRBJ2-1	SVDPTGGVYNEQF
once	TRBV28	TRBJ2-2	ASSHGHMNTGELF
once	TRBV13	TRBJ2-3	ASSPGTGGGTDTQY
-	TRBV5-1	TRBJ1-1	ASGHRVHTEAF
-	TRBV27	TRBJ1-6	ASTPGHRFLGSPLH